These 26 T cell receptor beta chains came from one sample sequenced in a study of immune characterization of retroperitoneal liposarcoma. Using its own MiXCR run on the PCR reads, TCRdb lists one record per CDR3 protein. The sample records some 9,100 distinct CDR3 sequences, about a quarter being singletons. The sequencing sample was made of tumor tissue. These receptor sequences come from a male donor with retroperitoneal liposarcoma.

By share of the sample, this clonotype is medium-sized. V gene TRBV7-2 combines with J gene TRBJ2-3; the D is unclear. V lost 0 bases and J lost 9, with 7 bases in between. CDR3 length: 12 residues. From germline, CDR1 is SGHTA and CDR2 FQGNSA. CDR3 DNA: TGTGCCAGCAGCTTAGCAGGAGTAACGCAGTATTTT. It codes for CASSLAGVTQYF.

This clonotype was counted many times. This sequence joins TRBV7-2 and TRBJ2-1; TRBD1 aligns across 8 bases. This CDR3 comprises 15 residues. The ends lost 8 bases at V and 2 bases at J; junction bases unmatched: 8. Germline lookup yields CDR1 SGHTA and CDR2 FQGNSA. CDR3 nucleotide sequence: TGTGCCAGCCAAATCGACAGGGGCGCCTACAATGAGCAGTTCTTC. Protein product: CASQIDRGAYNEQFF.

This clonotype showed up many times. V usage is TRBV12-3 or TRBV12-4 and J usage is TRBJ2-5; D not certain. CDR3 length: 12 amino acids. V lost 3 bases to trimming and J lost 4 bases, with 6 bases between them. The CDR3 DNA follows: TGTGCCAGCAGTTTCGGCCGAGAGACCCAGTACTTC. This sequence encodes CASSFGRETQYF.

This chain links TRBV10-1 with TRBJ2-4; TRBD1 agrees at 8 bases. The V and J ends lost 0 bases and 13 bases, in that order; junction bases with no gene match: 14. There are 16 residues in the CDR3. Germline lookup yields CDR1 WNHNN and CDR2 SYGVQD (reference sequence). The CDR3: CASSESDFRGQGEQYF. Written as DNA, the CDR3 is TGCGCCAGCAGTGAGTCGGATTTCAGGGGGCAAGGTGAGCAGTACTTC.

In this sample, this clonotype is medium-sized. V usage is TRBV7-2 and J usage is TRBJ2-5; perhaps TRBD2 as D (6 bases). The CDR3 runs 14 residues. Germline V gene lookup returns CDR1 SGHTA and CDR2 FQGNSA. V lost 7 bases to trimming and J lost 5 bases, with 17 bases between them. The CDR3 reads CASTPPTRKETQYF. The CDR3, as DNA: TGTGCCAGCACCCCCCCGACTAGGAAGGAGACCCAGTACTTC.

The chain links TRBV7-6 to TRBJ1-2, with 8 bases fitting TRBD1. Germline assignment: CDR1 SGHVS and CDR2 FNYEAQ. The CDR3 is 14 amino acids. The chain's CDR3 is CALIEDRVGYGYTF. The CDR3 nucleotides read TGTGCTCTCATAGAGGACAGGGTGGGCTATGGCTACACCTTC.

In this sample, this clonotype turned up a few times. V usage is TRBV27 and J usage is TRBJ2-1; D remains ambiguous. The CDR3 covers 16 residues. Germline CDR1 MNHEY, CDR2 SMNVEV (reference sequence). Trimming took off 5 bases at V and 13 bases at J, with 27 bases between the two ends. The CDR3 protein is CASSPRTTSQQETQFF. The CDR3 DNA is TGTGCCAGCAGTCCCCGAACGACTTCGCAACAAGAGACCCAGTTCTTC.

This clonotype was observed a few times. The chain combines TRBV28 with TRBJ2-1; 12 nucleotides line up with TRBD1. Judging by the DNA end, TRBJ2-7 fits better; the J call may be wrong. The CDR3 consists of 15 residues. Germline V gene sequence: CDR1 MDHEN, CDR2 SYDVKM. CDR3 coding DNA: TGTGCCAGCAGGGGAGGGGGACAGGGGGCAGGAGAGCAGTACTTC. Translated, it gives CASRGGGQGAGEQYF.

This clonotype has just one count. The rearrangement uses TRBV6-9 and TRBJ2-3; TRBD2 matches 10 bases. TRBJ2-1 matches the DNA end more closely, so the J call is doubtful. Germline V CDR1 and CDR2: MNHGY, SVAAGI. CDR3 size: 17 residues. The CDR3 sequence: CASSYDPLAGVPETQFF. Written as DNA, the CDR3 is TGTGCCAGCAGCTACGACCCCCTAGCGGGAGTTCCAGAGACCCAGTTCTTC.

By sample fraction, this clonotype is medium-sized. The chain is built from TRBV6-1 and TRBJ2-1; D could derive from TRBD1 or TRBD2 (6 bases each). The J call may be incorrect, as the DNA end agrees better with TRBJ2-7. CDR3 length: 15 amino acids. CDR1 MNHNS and CDR2 SASEGT come from the germline V gene. Here the CDR3 reads CASRYQLAGANEQYF. CDR3 DNA: TGTGCCAGCAGGTATCAACTAGCAGGGGCCAATGAGCAGTACTTC.

This clonotype is deemed medium-sized. The chain employs TRBV6-1 and TRBJ1-6; tentatively, D is TRBD1 (6 bases). V was shortened by 5 bases and J by 5 bases, with 13 bases between the two germline ends. The germline gives CDR1 MNHNS, CDR2 SASEGT. This CDR3 has 15 residues. The CDR3 loop reads CASSLYTGNNSPLHF. CDR3 bases: TGTGCCAGCAGTCTTTATACAGGGAATAATTCACCCCTCCACTTT.

This clonotype came up a few times. The chain combines TRBV6-1 with TRBJ2-1; TRBD2 matches 12 bases. This CDR3 is built from 16 residues. Trimming cost V 2 bases and J 13 bases; bases outside gene matches: 12. Germline CDR1 is MNHNS and CDR2 is SASEGT. The CDR3 DNA reads as TGTGCCAGCAGTGAACTAGCGGGGGGGCGGCAAGAGACCCAGTTCTTC. It yields the protein CASSELAGGRQETQFF.

Sample share makes this clonotype medium-sized (0.01 to 0.1%). The V gene is TRBV7-2, the J gene TRBJ2-1; D might be TRBD2 (7 bases). The last part of the DNA fits TRBJ2-7 better; the J call may be wrong. Germline V gives CDR1 SGHTA, CDR2 FQGNSA. There are 17 residues in the CDR3. CDR3 loop: CASSPAPQGRGYNEQYF. Written as DNA, the CDR3 is TGTGCCAGCAGCCCAGCCCCCCAGGGGAGGGGATACAATGAGCAGTACTTC.

The chain uses TRBV11-1 and TRBJ2-1; TRBD2 matches at 7 bases. Germline CDR1 is SGHAT and CDR2 is FQDESV (reference sequence). The CDR3 is 13 residues long. Unmatched junction bases numbered 4, after V lost 5 bases and J lost 6 bases. The CDR3 region has the DNA TGTGCCAGCAGCACCCCGGGGGGCAATGAGCAGTTCTTC. Protein product: CASSTPGGNEQFF.

The rearrangement uses TRBV11-3 and TRBJ2-1, with a possible D match to TRBD2 (5 bases). With 1 base removed from V and 10 bases from J, the gap between germline ends came to 14 bases. This CDR3 comprises 14 residues. The germline V gene encodes CDR1 SGHNT and CDR2 YENEEA. The CDR3 here is CASSLGGSSYEQFF. The CDR3 DNA sequence: TGTGCCAGCAGCTTAGGAGGGAGCTCCTACGAGCAGTTCTTC.

This clonotype turned up a few times. The chain carries TRBV7-2 and TRBJ1-1, with TRBD1 identical over 7 bases. The J segment lost 4 bases and the V segment lost 5 bases, leaving 7 bases of the junction unmatched. CDR3 size: 14 residues. Looked up from germline, CDR1 is SGHTA and CDR2 is FQGNSA. In DNA, the CDR3 is TGTGCCAGCAGCGACCCGACAGGGCCCACTGAAGCTTTCTTT. Translated, it gives CASSDPTGPTEAFF. Complete variable domain (other parts from reference TRBV7-2 and TRBJ1-1): GAGVSQSPSNKVTEKGKDVELRCDPISGHTALYWYRQSLGQGLEFLIYFQGNSAPDKSGLPSDRFSAERTGGSVSTLTIQRTQQEDSAVYLCASSDPTGPTEAFFGQGTRLTVV.

This clonotype is judged medium-sized. The V and J genes are TRBV6-1 and TRBJ2-1, with 12 bases fitting TRBD2. The CDR3 covers 15 residues. The V gene's germline CDR1 is MNHNS and CDR2 SASEGT. Unmatched junction bases numbered 8, after V lost 6 bases and J lost 8 bases. The CDR3 region has the DNA TGTGCCAGCAGCCCGCTAGCGGGAGGGCTAGATGAGCAGTTCTTC. It yields the protein CASSPLAGGLDEQFF.

About this clonotype: As the CDR3 is not closed by the conserved phenylalanine or tryptophan, this likely results from a read error. This chain connects TRBV6-1 to TRBJ2-1, with 11 bases aligning to TRBD2. The CDR3 is 14 amino acids. V dropped 5 bases and J dropped 9; count of bases not matched to a gene: 6. Germline loops: CDR1 MNHNS, CDR2 SASEGT. The CDR3 is CASSRLAGNSEQFV. DNA for the CDR3: TGTGCCAGCAGTAGACTAGCGGGGAACAGTGAGCAGTTCGTC.

Ten or more counts support this clonotype. The chain employs TRBV6-1 and TRBJ1-1; D is uncertain. This CDR3 has 14 residues. The V end lost 0 bases, the J end lost 7 bases, and 12 bases lay between the germline ends. In germline, CDR1 is MNHNS, CDR2 SASEGT. DNA of the CDR3: TGTGCCAGCAGTGAAGCGGGAGGATTGCTTGAAGCTTTCTTT. Amino acid sequence: CASSEAGGLLEAFF.

This clonotype was seen more than once but under ten times. This chain links TRBV6-1 with TRBJ1-2; D gene unclear. The CDR3 is made up of 14 amino acids. Trimming shortened V by 6 bases and J by 1 base, and 12 bases separated the two germline ends. Germline V lookup: CDR1 MNHNS, CDR2 SASEGT. The chain's CDR3 is CASRDRQRNYGYTF. The CDR3 DNA reads TGTGCCAGCAGGGATCGACAACGTAACTATGGCTACACCTTC.

By sample share, this clonotype is medium-sized. The gene calls are TRBV6-1 and TRBJ2-3; unclear D gene. The V gene's germline CDR1 is MNHNS and CDR2 SASEGT. CDR3 length: 13 amino acids. V was pared by 7 bases and J by 2 bases, with 10 bases between. The CDR3 sequence is CASTLTDTDTQYF. CDR3 DNA sequence: TGTGCCAGCACCTTGACGGACACAGATACGCAGTATTTT.

As for this clonotype: This clone may be a read error of a much larger clone one base away. CDR3 sequence reads: CASSFLRSSEQYF. CDR3 bases: TGTGCCAGCAGTTTTCTTAGGAGCAGTGAGCAGTACTTC. The V and J genes are TRBV12-3 or TRBV12-4 and TRBJ2-4; D ambiguous. This CDR3 contains 13 residues. V was trimmed by 3 bases and J by 13 bases, leaving 16 bases between them.

V usage is TRBV6-1 and J usage is TRBJ2-7; 9 positions match TRBD2. V was clipped by 6 bases and J by 5 bases; unmatched bases: 11. Looked up from germline, CDR1 is MNHNS and CDR2 is SASEGT. This CDR3 comprises 15 residues. This CDR3 reads CASSLSGGLSDEQYF. The CDR3 coding sequence is TGTGCCAGCAGCCTTAGCGGGGGCCTATCCGACGAGCAGTACTTC.

The chain joins TRBV24-1 to TRBJ2-3, with TRBD2 identical over 8 bases. With the DNA end fitting TRBJ2-5 better, the J assignment may be wrong. The CDR3 totals 14 residues. Germline V gives CDR1 KGHDR, CDR2 SFDVKD. CDR3 DNA sequence: TGTGCCACCAGTGCTCCGGGAGGGCCGGAGACCCAGTACTTC. This encodes CATSAPGGPETQYF.

The chain uses TRBV12-3 or TRBV12-4 and TRBJ1-3, with no clear D. CDR3 size: 14 residues. The germline V and J ends were trimmed by 8 bases and 0 bases, with 11 bases remaining between them. The CDR3 reads CASVDGYSGNTIYF. DNA for the CDR3: TGTGCCAGCGTCGACGGTTACTCTGGAAACACCATATATTTT.

The rearrangement joins TRBV7-2 to TRBJ2-3; TRBD2 agrees at 11 bases. With V trimmed by 1 base and J by 5 bases, 5 bases remained unmatched. This CDR3 spans 16 amino acids. Germline V gene data show CDR1 as SGHTA and CDR2 as FQGNSA. The CDR3 DNA reads as TGTGCCAGCAGCTTAGATAGCGGGGGGGCCAGAGATACGCAGTATTTT. As protein: CASSLDSGGARDTQYF. The whole variable domain, remainder taken from reference TRBV7-2 and TRBJ2-3, is GAGVSQSPSNKVTEKGKDVELRCDPISGHTALYWYRQSLGQGLEFLIYFQGNSAPDKSGLPSDRFSAERTGGSVSTLTIQRTQQEDSAVYLCASSLDSGGARDTQYFGPGTRLTVL.